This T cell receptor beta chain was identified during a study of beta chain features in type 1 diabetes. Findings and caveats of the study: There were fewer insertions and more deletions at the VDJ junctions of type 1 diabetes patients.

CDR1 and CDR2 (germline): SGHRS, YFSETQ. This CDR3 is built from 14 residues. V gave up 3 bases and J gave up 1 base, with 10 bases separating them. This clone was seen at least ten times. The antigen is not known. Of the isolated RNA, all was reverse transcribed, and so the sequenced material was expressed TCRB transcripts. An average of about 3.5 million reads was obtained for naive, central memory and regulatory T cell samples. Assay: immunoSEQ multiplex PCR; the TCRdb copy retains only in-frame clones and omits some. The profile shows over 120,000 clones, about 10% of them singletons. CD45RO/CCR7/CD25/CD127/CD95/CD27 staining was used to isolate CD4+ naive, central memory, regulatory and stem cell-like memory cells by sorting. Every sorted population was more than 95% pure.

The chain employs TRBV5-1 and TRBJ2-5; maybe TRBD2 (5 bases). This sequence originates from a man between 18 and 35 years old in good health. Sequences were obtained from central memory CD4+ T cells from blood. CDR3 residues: CASSSGKPQETQYF. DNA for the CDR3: TGCGCCAGCAGCTCCGGGAAGCCCCAAGAGACCCAGTACTTC.